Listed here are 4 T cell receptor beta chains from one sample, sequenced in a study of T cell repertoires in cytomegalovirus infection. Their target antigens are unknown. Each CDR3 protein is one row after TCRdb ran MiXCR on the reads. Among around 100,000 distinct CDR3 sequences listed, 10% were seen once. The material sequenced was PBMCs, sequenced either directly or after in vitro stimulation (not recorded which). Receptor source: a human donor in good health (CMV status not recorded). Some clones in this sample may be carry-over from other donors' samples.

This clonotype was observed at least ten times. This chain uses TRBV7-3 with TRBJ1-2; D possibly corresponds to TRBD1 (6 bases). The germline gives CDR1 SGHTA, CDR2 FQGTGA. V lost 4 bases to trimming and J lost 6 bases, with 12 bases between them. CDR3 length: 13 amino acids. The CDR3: CASSSQGLDGYTF. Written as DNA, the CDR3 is TGTGCCAGCAGCTCACAGGGTCTGGATGGCTACACCTTC.

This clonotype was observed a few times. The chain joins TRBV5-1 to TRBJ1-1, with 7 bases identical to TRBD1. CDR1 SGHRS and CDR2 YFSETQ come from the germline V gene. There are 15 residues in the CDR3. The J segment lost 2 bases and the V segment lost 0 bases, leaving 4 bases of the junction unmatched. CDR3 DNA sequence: TGCGCCAGCAGCTTGGTGGGGACAGCAAACACTGAAGCTTTCTTT. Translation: CASSLVGTANTEAFF.

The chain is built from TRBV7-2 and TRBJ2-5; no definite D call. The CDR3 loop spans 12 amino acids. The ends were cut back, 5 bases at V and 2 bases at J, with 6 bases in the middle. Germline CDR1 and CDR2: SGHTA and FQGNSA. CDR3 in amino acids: CASSPGQETQYF. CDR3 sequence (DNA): TGTGCCAGCAGCCCGGGTCAAGAGACCCAGTACTTC.

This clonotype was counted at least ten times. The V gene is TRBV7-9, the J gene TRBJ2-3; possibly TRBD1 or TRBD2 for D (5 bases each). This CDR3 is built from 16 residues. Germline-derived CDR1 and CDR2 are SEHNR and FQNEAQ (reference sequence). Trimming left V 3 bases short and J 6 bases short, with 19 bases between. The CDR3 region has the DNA TGTGCCAGCAGCTTTCGTGTTGGGACGGCTCAGGATACGCAGTATTTT. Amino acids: CASSFRVGTAQDTQYF. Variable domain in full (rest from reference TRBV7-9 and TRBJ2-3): DTGVSQNPRHKITKRGQNVTFRCDPISEHNRLYWYRQTLGQGPEFLTYFQNEAQLEKSRLLSDRFSAERPKGSFSTLEIQRTEQGDSAMYLCASSFRVGTAQDTQYFGPGTRLTVL.